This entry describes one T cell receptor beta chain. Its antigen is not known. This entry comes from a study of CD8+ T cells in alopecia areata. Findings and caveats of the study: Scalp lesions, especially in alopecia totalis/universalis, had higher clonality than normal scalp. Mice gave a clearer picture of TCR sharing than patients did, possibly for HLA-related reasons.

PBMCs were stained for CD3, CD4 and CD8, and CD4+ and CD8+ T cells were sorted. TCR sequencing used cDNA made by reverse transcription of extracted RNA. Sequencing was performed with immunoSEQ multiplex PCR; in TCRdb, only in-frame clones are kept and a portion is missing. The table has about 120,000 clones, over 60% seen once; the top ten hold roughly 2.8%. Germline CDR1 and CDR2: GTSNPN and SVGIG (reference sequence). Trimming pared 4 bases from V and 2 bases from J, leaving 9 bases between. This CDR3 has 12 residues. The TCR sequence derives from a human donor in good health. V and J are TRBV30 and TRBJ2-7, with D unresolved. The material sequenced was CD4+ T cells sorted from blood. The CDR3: CAWKGGAYEQYF. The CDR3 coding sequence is TGTGCCTGGAAAGGCGGAGCCTACGAGCAGTACTTC.